This T cell receptor beta chain was retrieved from a study of Graves' ophthalmopathy and Graves' hyperthyroidism. About the research overall: Where ophthalmopathy was absent within 18 months of follow-up, hyperthyroidism was stable. Findings and limits, study-wide: Ophthalmopathy progression prediction by the model yielded a sensitivity of approximately 71% and a specificity of roughly 72%. Blood also contained most of the expanded thyroid clonotypes above 0.001 frequency.

Trimming cost V 0 bases and J 10 bases, with 14 bases left between them. The CDR3 consists of 15 residues. In germline, CDR1 is SGHRS, CDR2 YFSETQ. This clonotype was seen repeatedly, ten times or more. Its antigen is not identified. The TCR beta CDR3 regions underwent amplification from RNA transcripts. An initial RT-PCR round employing HTBI primers preceded a second-round multiplex PCR. MiXCR, applied by TCRdb to the multiplex PCR reads, yields one record per CDR3 protein. The sample consists of some 1.1 million distinct CDR3 sequences, less than 45% of them appearing once. V gene TRBV5-1 combines with J gene TRBJ1-6, with a tentative D call TRBD1 (5 bases). The receptor's source is an adult man with Graves' hyperthyroidism. The sample comprised peripheral blood or thyroid tissue (not recorded which). CDR3 nucleotide sequence: TGCGCCAGCAGCTTGGTACAGGATGGAGAATCACCCCTCCACTTT. Residues: CASSLVQDGESPLHF.